Sequencing of this TCR beta chain was carried out in a study of regulatory dendritic cells for organ transplantation. Study in general: Dendritic cell cultures received LPS on day 6.

Produced via immunoSEQ multiplex PCR; TCRdb's table is partial and in-frame only. The repertoire has under 9,000 clones, roughly two thirds of them found once; the top ten carry approximately 3.7%. Sorted subsets were CFSE-labeled and cultured 4 to 6 days with allogeneic dendritic cells. CD4+ or CD8+ T cells were sorted as naive CD45RA+ or memory CD45RO+. In germline, CDR1 is SGHAT, CDR2 FQNNGV. V was clipped by 5 bases and J by 6 bases; unmatched bases: 10. The length of the CDR3 is 14 residues. A few counts support this clone. Its antigen is still unknown. The material sequenced was memory CD4+ T cells from blood cultured with dendritic cells. Subset meaning: CD45RO+ memory T cells. This clonotype was sampled from a human donor in good health. The chain links TRBV11-2 to TRBJ2-7; 7 positions match TRBD2. The CDR3 DNA reads as TGTGCCAGCAGCATGGGTCGGGGGGAAGGCGAGCAGTACTTC. This codes for CASSMGRGEGEQYF.